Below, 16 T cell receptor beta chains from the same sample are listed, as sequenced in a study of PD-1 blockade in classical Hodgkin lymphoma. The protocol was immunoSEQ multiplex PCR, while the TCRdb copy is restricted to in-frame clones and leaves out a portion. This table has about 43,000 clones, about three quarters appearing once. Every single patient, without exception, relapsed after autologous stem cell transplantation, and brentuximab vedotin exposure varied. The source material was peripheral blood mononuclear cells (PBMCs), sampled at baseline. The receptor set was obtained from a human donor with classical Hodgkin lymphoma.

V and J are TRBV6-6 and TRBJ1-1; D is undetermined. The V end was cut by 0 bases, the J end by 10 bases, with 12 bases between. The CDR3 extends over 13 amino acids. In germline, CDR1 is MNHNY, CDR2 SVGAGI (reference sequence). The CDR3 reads CASSYSAELTAFF. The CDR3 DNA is TGTGCCAGCAGTTACTCAGCCGAGTTGACAGCTTTCTTT.

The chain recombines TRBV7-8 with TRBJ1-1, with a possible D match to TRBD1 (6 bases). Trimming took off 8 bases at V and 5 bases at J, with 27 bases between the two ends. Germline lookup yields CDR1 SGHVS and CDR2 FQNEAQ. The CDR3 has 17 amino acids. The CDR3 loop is CASARFGVGGFGTEAFF. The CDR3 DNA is TGTGCCAGCGCCCGATTCGGAGTTGGGGGCTTCGGAACTGAAGCTTTCTTT.

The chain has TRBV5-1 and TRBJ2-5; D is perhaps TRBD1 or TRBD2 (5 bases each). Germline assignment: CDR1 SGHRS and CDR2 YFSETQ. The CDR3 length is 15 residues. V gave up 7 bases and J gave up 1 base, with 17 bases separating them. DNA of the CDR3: TGCGCCAGCCGAAAGACAGAGGGTGGCCAAGAGACCCAGTACTTC. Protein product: CASRKTEGGQETQYF.

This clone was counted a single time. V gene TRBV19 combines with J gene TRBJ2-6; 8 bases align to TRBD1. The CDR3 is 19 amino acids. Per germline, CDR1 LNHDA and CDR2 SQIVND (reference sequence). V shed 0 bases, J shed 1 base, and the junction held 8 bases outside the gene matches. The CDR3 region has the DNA TGTGCCAGTAGTATAGATTCGGAGCAGGGGGCTTCTGGGGCCAACGTCCTGACTTTC. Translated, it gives CASSIDSEQGASGANVLTF.

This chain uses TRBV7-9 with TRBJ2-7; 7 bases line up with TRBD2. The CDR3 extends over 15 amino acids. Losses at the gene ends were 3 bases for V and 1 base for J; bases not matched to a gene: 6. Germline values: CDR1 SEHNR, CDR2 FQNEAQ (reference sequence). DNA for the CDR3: TGTGCCAGCAGCTTCGGGCTAGCGGTTTCCTACGAGCAGTACTTC. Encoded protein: CASSFGLAVSYEQYF.

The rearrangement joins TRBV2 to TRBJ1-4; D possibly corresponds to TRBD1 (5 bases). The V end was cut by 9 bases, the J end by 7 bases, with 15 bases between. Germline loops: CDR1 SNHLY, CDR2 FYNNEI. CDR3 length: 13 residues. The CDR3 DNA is TGTGCCAGTGCAGGGTCCTGGCGTGAAAAACTGTTTTTT. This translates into CASAGSWREKLFF.

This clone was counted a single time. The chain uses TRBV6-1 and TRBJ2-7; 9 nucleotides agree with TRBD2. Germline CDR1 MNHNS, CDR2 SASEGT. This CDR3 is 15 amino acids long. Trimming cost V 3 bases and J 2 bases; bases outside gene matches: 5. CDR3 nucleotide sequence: TGTGCCAGCAGTGAGGAGCGGGGGGACGCCTACGAGCAGTACTTC. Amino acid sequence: CASSEERGDAYEQYF.

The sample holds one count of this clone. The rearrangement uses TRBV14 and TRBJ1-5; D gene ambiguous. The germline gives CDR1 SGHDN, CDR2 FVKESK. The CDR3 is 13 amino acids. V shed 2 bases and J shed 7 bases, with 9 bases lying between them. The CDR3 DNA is TGTGCCAGCAGCCAATCAGGATACCAGCCCCAGCATTTT. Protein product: CASSQSGYQPQHF.

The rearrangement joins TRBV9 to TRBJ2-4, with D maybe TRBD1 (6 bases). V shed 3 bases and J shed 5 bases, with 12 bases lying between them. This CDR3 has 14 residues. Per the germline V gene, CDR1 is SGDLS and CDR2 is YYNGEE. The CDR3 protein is CASSEGDTQNIQYF. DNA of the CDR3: TGTGCCAGCAGCGAGGGGGACACTCAAAACATTCAGTACTTC.

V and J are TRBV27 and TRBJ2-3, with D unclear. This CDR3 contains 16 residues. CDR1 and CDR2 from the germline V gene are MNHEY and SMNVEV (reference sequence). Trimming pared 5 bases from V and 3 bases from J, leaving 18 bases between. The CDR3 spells CASSPSGPLGTDTQYF. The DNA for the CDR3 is TGTGCCAGCAGTCCTTCCGGACCGTTGGGGACAGATACGCAGTATTTT.

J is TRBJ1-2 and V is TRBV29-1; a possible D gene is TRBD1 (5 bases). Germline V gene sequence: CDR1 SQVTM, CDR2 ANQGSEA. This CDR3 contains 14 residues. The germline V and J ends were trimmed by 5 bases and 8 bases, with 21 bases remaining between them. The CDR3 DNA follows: TGCAGCGTTCCCGGGGGGTCCAGGGTCTACGGCTACACCTTC. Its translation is CSVPGGSRVYGYTF.

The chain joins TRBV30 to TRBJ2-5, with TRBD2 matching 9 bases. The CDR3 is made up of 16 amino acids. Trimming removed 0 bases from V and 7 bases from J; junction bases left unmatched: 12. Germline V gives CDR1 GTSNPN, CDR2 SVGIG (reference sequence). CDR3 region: CAWSVRGSGGFGTQYF. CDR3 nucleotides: TGTGCCTGGAGTGTACGTGGTAGCGGGGGATTTGGGACCCAGTACTTC.

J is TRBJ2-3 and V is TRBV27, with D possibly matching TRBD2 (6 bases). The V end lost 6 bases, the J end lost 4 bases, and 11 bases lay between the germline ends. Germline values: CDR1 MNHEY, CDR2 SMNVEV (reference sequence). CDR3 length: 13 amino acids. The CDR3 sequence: CASSSGVADTQYF. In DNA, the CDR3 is TGTGCCAGCAGCTCGGGAGTAGCAGATACGCAGTATTTT.

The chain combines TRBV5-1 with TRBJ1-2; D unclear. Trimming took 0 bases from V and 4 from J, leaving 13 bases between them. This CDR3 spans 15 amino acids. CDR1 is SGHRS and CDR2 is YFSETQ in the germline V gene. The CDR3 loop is CASSLVLNSIYGYTF. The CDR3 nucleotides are TGCGCCAGCAGCTTGGTACTAAACTCCATCTATGGCTACACCTTC.

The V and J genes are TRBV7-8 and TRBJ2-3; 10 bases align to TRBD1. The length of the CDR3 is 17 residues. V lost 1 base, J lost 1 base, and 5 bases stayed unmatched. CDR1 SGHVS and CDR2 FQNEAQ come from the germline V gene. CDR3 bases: TGTGCCAGCAGCTTAGATAAGGGGACAGGGGGCACAGATACGCAGTATTTT. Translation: CASSLDKGTGGTDTQYF.

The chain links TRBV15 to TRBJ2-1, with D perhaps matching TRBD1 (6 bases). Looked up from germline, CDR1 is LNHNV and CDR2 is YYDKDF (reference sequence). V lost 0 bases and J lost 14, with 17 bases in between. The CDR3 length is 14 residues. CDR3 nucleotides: TGTGCCACCAGCAGAGAAATGGTCCCAGGGGTTAAGTTCTTC. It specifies CATSREMVPGVKFF.